A selection of T cell receptor gamma chains follows, all from one sample in a study of intestinal T cells in coeliac disease. TCRdb reanalysed the multiplex PCR reads with CATT. The table records more than 650 gamma-chain clones, more than 55% of them present only once. Specimen: a duodenal biopsy. These receptors were obtained from a human donor who served as a control with a normal duodenal biopsy, not a healthy volunteer. Each CDR3 is given with its conserved first and last residue. Clone size is not always given. Where it is, it says once, few, many or a class for expanded clones.

V gene	J gene	clone size	CDR3 DNA	CDR3 protein
TRGV4	TRGJ1/TRGJ2	-	TGTGCCACCTGGATGAGGGTTAGTTATAAGAAACTCTTT	CATWMRVSYKKLF
TRGV2	TRGJP2	-	TGTGCCACCTGGGACGGGTTAGTAAGTGATTGGATCAAGACGTTT	CATWDGLVSDWIKTF
TRGV2	TRGJP2	-	TGTGCCACCTGGGACGGCAGAAGTGATTGGATCAAGACGTTT	CATWDGRSDWIKTF
TRGV8	TRGJ1/TRGJ2	-	TGTGCCACCTGGATAAATTGGCTCTTT	CATWINWLF
TRGV9	TRGJ1/TRGJ2	-	TGTGCCTTGTGGGAGGTGTCCCTTTTAACCCCTTTTATTTATAAGAAACTCTTT	CALWEVSLLTPFIYKKLF
TRGV4	TRGJP1	-	TGTGCCTACCTGGGACGGGTCTTTACTGGTTGGTTCAAGATATTT	CAYLGRVFTGWFKIF
TRGV8	TRGJ1/TRGJ2	-	TGTGCCACCTGGGATAAATGGCTCTTT	CATWDKWLF
TRGV3	TRGJP1	large	TGTGCCACCTGGGACAGAGGTACCACTGGTTGGTTCAAGATATTT	CATWDRGTTGWFKIF
TRGV10	TRGJP1	hyperexpanded	TGTGCTGCGTGGGGCCCTAATAGATGGTTCAAGATATTT	CAAWGPNRWFKIF
TRGV3	TRGJP2	-	TGTGCCACCTGGGATCAGGCCAAAGGTTGGATCAAGACGTTT	CATWDQAKGWIKTF
TRGV4	TRGJ1/TRGJ2	large	TGTGCCACCTACAATAAGAAACTCTTT	CATYNKKLF
TRGV2	TRGJ1/TRGJ2	large	TGTGCCACCTGGGACGGCCCTTCAAATTATTATAAGAAACTCTTT	CATWDGPSNYYKKLF
TRGV10	TRGJ1/TRGJ2	-	TGTGCTGCGTGGGGATTGGATATTATAAAGAAACTCTTT	CAAWGLDIIKKLF
TRGV4	TRGJ1/TRGJ2	-	TGTGCCGACCTGGGATGTCCCCAAAATTCGAATTATTATAAGAAACTCTTT	CADLGCPQNSNYYKKLF
TRGV2	TRGJ1/TRGJ2	few	TGTGCCACCTGGGACGTCTCTAATCCCTGTAATTATTATAAGAAACTCTTT	CATWDVSNPCNYYKKLF
TRGV8	TRGJ1/TRGJ2	-	TGTGCCACCTGGGATAGGATGGGTATTATTTATAAGAAACTCTTT	CATWDRMGIIYKKLF